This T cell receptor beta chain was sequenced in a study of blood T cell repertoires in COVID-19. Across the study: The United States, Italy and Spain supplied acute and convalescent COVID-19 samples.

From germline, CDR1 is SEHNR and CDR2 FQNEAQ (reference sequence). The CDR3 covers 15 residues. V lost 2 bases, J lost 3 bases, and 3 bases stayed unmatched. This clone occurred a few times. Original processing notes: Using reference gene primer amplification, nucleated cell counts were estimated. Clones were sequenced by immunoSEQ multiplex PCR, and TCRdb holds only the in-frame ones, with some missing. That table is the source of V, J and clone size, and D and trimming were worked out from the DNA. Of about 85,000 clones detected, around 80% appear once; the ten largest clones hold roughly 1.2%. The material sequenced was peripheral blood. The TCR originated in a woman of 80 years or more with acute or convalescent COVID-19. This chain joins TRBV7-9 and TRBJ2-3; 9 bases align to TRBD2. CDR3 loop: CASSLLAGTTDTQYF. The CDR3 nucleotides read TGTGCCAGCAGCTTACTAGCGGGGACTACAGATACGCAGTATTTT.